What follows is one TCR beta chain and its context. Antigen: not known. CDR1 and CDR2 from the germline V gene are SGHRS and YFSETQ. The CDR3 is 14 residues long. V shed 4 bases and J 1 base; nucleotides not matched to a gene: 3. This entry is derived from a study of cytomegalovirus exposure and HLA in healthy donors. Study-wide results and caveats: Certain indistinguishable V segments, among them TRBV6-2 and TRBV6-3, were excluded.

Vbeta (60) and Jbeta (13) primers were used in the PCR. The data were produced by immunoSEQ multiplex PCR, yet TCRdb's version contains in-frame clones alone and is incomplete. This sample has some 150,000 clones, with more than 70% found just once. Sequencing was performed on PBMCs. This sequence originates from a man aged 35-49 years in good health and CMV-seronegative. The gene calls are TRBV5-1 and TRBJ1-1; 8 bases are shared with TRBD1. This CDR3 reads CASSPGTGNTEAFF. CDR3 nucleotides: TGCGCCAGCAGCCCCGGGACAGGGAACACTGAAGCTTTCTTT.